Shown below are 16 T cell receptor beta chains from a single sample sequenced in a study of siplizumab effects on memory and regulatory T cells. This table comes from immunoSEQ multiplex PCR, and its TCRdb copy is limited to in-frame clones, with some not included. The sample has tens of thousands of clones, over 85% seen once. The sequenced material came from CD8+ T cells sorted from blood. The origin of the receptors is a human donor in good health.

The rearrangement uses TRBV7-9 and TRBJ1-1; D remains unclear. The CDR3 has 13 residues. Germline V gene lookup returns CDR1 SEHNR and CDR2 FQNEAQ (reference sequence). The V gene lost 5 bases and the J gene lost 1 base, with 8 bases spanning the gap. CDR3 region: CASSGVGNTEAFF. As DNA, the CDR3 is TGTGCCAGCAGCGGGGTAGGGAACACTGAAGCTTTCTTT.

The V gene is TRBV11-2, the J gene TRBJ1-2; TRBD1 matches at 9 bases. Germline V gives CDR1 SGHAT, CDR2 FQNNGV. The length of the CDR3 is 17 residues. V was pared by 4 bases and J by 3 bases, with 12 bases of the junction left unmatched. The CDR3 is CASSSPLGQGPYYGYTF. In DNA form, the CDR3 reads TGTGCCAGCAGCTCTCCCCTGGGACAGGGTCCCTACTATGGCTACACCTTC.

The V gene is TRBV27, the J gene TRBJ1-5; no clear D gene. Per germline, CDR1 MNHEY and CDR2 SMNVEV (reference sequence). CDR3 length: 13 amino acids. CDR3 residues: CATRRGFNQPQHF. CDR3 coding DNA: TGTGCTACCAGGAGAGGATTCAATCAGCCCCAGCATTTT.

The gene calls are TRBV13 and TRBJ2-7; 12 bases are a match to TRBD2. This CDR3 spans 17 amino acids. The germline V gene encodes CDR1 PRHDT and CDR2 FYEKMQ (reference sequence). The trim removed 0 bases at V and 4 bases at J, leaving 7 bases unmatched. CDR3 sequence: CASSLGPRLAGDYEQYF. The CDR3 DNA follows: TGTGCCAGCAGCTTAGGCCCTAGACTAGCGGGAGATTACGAGCAGTACTTC. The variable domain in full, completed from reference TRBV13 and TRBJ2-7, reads AAGVIQSPRHLIKEKRETATLKCYPIPRHDTVYWYQQGPGQDPQFLISFYEKMQSDKGSIPDRFSAQQFSDYHSELNMSSLELGDSALYFCASSLGPRLAGDYEQYFGPGTRLTVT.

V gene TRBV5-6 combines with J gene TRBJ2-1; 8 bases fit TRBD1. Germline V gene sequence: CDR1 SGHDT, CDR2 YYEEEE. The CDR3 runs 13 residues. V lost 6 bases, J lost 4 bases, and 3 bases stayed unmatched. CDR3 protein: CASMQGAYNEQFF. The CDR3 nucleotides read TGTGCCAGCATGCAGGGGGCTTACAATGAGCAGTTCTTC. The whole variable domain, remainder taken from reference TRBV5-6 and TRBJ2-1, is DAGVTQSPTHLIKTRGQQVTLRCSPKSGHDTVSWYQQALGQGPQFIFQYYEEEERQRGNFPDRFSGHQFPNYSSELNVNALLLGDSALYLCASMQGAYNEQFFGPGTRLTVL.

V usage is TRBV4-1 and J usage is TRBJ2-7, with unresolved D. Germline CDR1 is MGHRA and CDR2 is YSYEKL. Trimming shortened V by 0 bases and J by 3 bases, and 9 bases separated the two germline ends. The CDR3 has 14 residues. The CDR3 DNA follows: TGCGCCAGCAGCCAAGACCCTAACTTCTACGAGCAGTACTTC. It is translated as CASSQDPNFYEQYF.

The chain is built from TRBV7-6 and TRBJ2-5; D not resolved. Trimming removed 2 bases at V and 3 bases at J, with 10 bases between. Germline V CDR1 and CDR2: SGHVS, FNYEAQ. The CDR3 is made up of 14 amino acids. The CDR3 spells CASSLFLSEETQYF. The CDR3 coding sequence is TGTGCCAGCAGCTTATTTTTGTCAGAAGAGACCCAGTACTTC.

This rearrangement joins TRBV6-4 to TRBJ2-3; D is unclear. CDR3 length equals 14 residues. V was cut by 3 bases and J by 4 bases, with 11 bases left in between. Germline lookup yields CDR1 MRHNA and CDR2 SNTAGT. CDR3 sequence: CASSDVEAPDTQYF. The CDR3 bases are TGTGCCAGCAGTGATGTCGAGGCGCCAGATACGCAGTATTTT.

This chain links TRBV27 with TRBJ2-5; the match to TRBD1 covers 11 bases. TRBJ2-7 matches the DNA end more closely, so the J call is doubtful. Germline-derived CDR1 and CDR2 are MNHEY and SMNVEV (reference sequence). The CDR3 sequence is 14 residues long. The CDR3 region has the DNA TGTGCCAGCAGTTGGACAGGGGGCGGGTACGAGCAGTACTTC. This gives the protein CASSWTGGGYEQYF.

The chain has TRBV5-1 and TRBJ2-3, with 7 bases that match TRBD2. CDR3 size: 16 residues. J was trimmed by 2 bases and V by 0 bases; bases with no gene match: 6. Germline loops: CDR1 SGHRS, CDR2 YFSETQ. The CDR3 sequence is CASSLGGRADTDTQYF. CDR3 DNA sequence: TGCGCCAGCAGCTTGGGTGGGAGGGCCGACACAGATACGCAGTATTTT.

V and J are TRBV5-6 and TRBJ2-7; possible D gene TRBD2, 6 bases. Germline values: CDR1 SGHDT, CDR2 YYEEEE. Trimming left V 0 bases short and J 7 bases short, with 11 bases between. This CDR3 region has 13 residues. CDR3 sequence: CASSLELALEQYF. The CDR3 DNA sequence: TGTGCCAGCAGCTTGGAGCTAGCGCTTGAGCAGTACTTC.

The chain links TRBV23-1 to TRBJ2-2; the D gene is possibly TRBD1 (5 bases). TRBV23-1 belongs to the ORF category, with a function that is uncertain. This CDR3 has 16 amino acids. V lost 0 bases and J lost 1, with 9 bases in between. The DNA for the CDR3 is TGCGCCAGCAGTCAATCGGTGACAGAGAACACCGGGGAGCTGTTTTTT. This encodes CASSQSVTENTGELFF.

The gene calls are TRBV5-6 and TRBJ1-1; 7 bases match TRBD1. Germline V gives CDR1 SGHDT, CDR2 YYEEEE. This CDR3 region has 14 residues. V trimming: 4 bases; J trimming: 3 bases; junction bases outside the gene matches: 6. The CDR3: CASSPPDRDTEAFF. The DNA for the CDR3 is TGTGCCAGCAGCCCCCCCGACAGGGACACTGAAGCTTTCTTT. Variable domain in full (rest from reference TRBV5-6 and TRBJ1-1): DAGVTQSPTHLIKTRGQQVTLRCSPKSGHDTVSWYQQALGQGPQFIFQYYEEEERQRGNFPDRFSGHQFPNYSSELNVNALLLGDSALYLCASSPPDRDTEAFFGQGTRLTVV.

The CDR3 DNA follows: TGCGCCAGCAGCCAACAGACAGGGGCCGGTCAGCCCCAGCATTTT. Its translation is CASSQQTGAGQPQHF. The chain couples TRBV4-1 to TRBJ1-5; TRBD1 agrees at 8 bases. CDR3 length equals 15 residues. CDR1 and CDR2 from the germline V gene are MGHRA and YSYEKL. Unmatched junction bases numbered 6, after V lost 2 bases and J lost 6 bases.

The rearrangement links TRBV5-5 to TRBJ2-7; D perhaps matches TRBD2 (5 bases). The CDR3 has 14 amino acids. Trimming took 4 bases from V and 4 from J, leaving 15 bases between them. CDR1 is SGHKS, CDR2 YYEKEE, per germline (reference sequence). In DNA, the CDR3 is TGTGCCAGCAGCCAACCCAATTTAGCGTACGAGCAGTACTTC. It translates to CASSQPNLAYEQYF. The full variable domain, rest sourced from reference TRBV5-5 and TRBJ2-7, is DAGVTQSPTHLIKTRGQQVTLRCSPISGHKSVSWYQQVLGQGPQFIFQYYEKEERGRGNFPDRFSARQFPNYSSELNVNALLLGDSALYLCASSQPNLAYEQYFGPGTRLTVT.

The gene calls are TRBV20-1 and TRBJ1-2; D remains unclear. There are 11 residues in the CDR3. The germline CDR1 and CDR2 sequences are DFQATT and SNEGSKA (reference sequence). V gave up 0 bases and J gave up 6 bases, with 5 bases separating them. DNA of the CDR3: TGCAGTGCTAGAGAGGAGGATGGCTACACCTTC. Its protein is CSAREEDGYTF.